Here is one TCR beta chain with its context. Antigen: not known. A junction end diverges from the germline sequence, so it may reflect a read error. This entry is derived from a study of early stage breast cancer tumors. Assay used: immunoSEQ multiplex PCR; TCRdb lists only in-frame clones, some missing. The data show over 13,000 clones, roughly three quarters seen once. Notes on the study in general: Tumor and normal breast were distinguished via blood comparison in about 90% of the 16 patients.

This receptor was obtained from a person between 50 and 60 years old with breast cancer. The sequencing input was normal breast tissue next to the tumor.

Here the CDR3 reads CASPPDRVVYGYTF. The CDR3, as DNA: TGTGCCAGCCCACCGGACAGGGTCGTTTATGGCTACACCTTC. V usage is TRBV18 and J usage is TRBJ1-2, with 8 bases aligning to TRBD1. Germline loops: CDR1 KGHSH, CDR2 LQKENI. This CDR3 is 14 amino acids long. Based on the CDR3 plus reference TRBV18 and TRBJ1-2, the full variable domain is NAGVMQNPRHLVRRRGQEARLRCSPMKGHSHVYWYRQLPEEGLKFMVYLQKENIIDESGMPKERFSAEFPKEGPSILRIQQVVRGDSAAYFCASPPDRVVYGYTFGSGTRLTVV.